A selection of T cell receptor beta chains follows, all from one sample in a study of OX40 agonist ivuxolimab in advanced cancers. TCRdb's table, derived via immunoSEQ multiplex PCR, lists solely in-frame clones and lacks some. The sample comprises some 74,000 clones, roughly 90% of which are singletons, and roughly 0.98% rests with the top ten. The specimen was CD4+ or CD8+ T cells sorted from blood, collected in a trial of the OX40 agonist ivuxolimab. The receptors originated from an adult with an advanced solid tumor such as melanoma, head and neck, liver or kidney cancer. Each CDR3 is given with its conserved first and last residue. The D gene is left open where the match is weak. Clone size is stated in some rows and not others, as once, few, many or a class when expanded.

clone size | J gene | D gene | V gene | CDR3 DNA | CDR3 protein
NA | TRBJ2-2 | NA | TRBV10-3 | TGTGCCATCAGTGAATGGGGGTCCACCGGGGAGCTGTTTTTT | CAISEWGSTGELFF
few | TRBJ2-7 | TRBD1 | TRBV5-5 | TGTGCCAGCAGCTTCCGGGACAGGGGGCGATACGCGTCCTCCTACGAGCAGTACTTC | CASSFRDRGRYASSYEQYF
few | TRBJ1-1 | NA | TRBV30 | TGTGCCTGGACGGAGATCATGAACACTGAAGCTTTCTTT | CAWTEIMNTEAFF
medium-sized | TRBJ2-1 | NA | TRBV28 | TGTGCCATCCGAGAAACCCACTACAATGAGCAGTTCTTC | CAIRETHYNEQFF
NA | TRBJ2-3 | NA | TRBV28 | TGTGCCAGCAGTTTATTCAGGAGCACAGATACGCAGTATTTT | CASSLFRSTDTQYF
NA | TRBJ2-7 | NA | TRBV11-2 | TGTGCCAGCAGCTCAAGTTTTTACTCCTACGAGCAGTACTTC | CASSSSFYSYEQYF
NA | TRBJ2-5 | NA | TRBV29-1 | TGCAGCGTTCGGGGATGGGCGGGTGTAAAACAAGAGACCCAGTACTTC | CSVRGWAGVKQETQYF
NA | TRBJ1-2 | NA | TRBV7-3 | TGTGCCAGCAGCTCGGCGGGGACATCGTATGGCTACACCTTC | CASSSAGTSYGYTF
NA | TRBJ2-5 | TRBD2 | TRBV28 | TGTGCCAGCACCTACAGGGCGGGGGGAGAGACCCAGTACTTC | CASTYRAGGETQYF
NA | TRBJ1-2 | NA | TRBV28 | TGTGCCAGCAGCCTCAGGGTCCCGCTCCATGGCTACACCTTC | CASSLRVPLHGYTF
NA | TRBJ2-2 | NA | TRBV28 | TGTGCCAGCAGCCGTCCGACTAGTACGAACACCGGGGAGCTGTTTTTT | CASSRPTSTNTGELFF
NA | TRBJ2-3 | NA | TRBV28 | TGTGCCAGCAGTTTAGGCAGGGGCACAGATACGCAGTATTTT | CASSLGRGTDTQYF
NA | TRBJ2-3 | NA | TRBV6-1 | TGTGCCAGCAGTGTCGGTTCCTCAGCAGATACGCAGTATTTT | CASSVGSSADTQYF
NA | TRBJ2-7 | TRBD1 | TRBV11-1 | TGTGCCAGCACACCCCGGGACAGGGGGCGCGAGCAGTACTTC | CASTPRDRGREQYF
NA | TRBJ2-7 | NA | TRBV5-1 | TGCGCCAGCAGCTTGGTCGCAGGCGGACGGGATGAGCAGTACTTC | CASSLVAGGRDEQYF
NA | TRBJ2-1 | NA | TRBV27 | TGTGCCAGCAGTTTTAGGGCAGGGAATTACAATGAGCAGTTCTTC | CASSFRAGNYNEQFF
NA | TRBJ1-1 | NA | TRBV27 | TGTGCCAGCAGTCCGAAGACAGTCCCGAACACTGAAGCTTTCTTT | CASSPKTVPNTEAFF
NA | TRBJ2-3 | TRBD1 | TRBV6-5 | TGTGCCAGCAGTTACTTGACAGGGAGAGCAGATACGCAGTATTTT | CASSYLTGRADTQYF
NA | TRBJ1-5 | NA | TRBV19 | TGTGCCAGTAGCCGAAAAGGGGATCTCTTCTTCAGCAATCAGCCCCAGCATTTT | CASSRKGDLFFSNQPQHF
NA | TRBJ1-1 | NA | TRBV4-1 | TGCGCCAGCAGCCAACTTCTCCAGTGGGGGAGTGAAGCTTTCTTT | CASSQLLQWGSEAFF
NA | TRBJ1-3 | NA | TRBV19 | TGTGCCAGTAGTAATACGGACTCCCTCGGAAACACCATATATTTT | CASSNTDSLGNTIYF
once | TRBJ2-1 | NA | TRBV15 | TGTGCCACCAGCAGGGCTGCCCGGGACTCCGCAGTTCGGCAGTTCTTC | CATSRAARDSAVRQFF
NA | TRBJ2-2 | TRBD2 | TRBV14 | TGTGCCAGCAGCCGCACTAGCGGGAGAACCGGGGAGCTGTTTTTT | CASSRTSGRTGELFF
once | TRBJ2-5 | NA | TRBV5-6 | TGTGCCAGCAGCTTGCCTAGCGTCCAAGAGACCCAGTACTTC | CASSLPSVQETQYF
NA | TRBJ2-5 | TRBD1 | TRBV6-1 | TGTGCCAGCAGTCCGGGGACAGGGGCGGGGGAGACCCAGTACTTC | CASSPGTGAGETQYF
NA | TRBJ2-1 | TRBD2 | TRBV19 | TGTGCCAGTAGCCTTCCCGCCATAACTAGCGGCTCCTACAATGAGCAGTTCTTC | CASSLPAITSGSYNEQFF
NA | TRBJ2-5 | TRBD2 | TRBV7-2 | TGTGCCAGCAGCTCAACAAAGACTAGCGGGAGGGCCCAAGAGACCCAGTACTTC | CASSSTKTSGRAQETQYF
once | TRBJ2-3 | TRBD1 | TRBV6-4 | TGTGCCAGCAGTGAGGGGGACAGCAGCACAGATACGCAGTATTTT | CASSEGDSSTDTQYF
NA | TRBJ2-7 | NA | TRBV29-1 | TGCAGCGCCCTGATGTGGTCCGGGGAGCAGTACTTC | CSALMWSGEQYF
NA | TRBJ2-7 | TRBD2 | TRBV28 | TGTGCCAGCAGAACGGGGGCTAGCGGGAGTGAGCAGTACTTC | CASRTGASGSEQYF
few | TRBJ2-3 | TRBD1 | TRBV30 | TGTGCCTGCAATAGGATAACAGGGGGAACAGATACGCAGTATTTT | CACNRITGGTDTQYF
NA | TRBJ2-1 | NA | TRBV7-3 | TGTGCCAGCAGCTTAAGCCCCCGCGACTTCGGACATGAGCAGTTCTTC | CASSLSPRDFGHEQFF
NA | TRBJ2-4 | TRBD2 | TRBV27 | TGTGCCAGCAGTTTAAAGGTAGCGGGAGAAAACATTCAGTACTTC | CASSLKVAGENIQYF
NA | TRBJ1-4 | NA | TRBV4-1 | TGCGCCAGCAGCCAAGATCGATGGAGGGGAGATGAAAAACTGTTTTTT | CASSQDRWRGDEKLFF
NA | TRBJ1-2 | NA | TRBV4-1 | TGCGCCAGCAGCCAAGATCTTGGCAGGGATAATGGCTACACCTTC | CASSQDLGRDNGYTF
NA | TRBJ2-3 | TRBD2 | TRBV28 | TGTGCCAGCGCGTCGGGACTAGCGGGAGGGGGGGGCACAGATACGCAGTATTTT | CASASGLAGGGGTDTQYF
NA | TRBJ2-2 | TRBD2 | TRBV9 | TGTGCCAGCAGCGAGCCCGGACTAGCTTATTCCGGGGAGCTGTTTTTT | CASSEPGLAYSGELFF
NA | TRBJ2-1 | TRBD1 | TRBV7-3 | TGTGCCAGCAGCCGACAGGGGCCAGGCTCCTACAATGAGCAGTTCTTC | CASSRQGPGSYNEQFF
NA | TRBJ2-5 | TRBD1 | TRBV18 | TGTGCCAGCTCACCGACAGGGCAAGAGACCCAGTACTTC | CASSPTGQETQYF
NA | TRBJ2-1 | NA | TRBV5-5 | TGTGCCAGCAGTCGAAGCGACCCCTACAATGAGCAGTTCTTC | CASSRSDPYNEQFF
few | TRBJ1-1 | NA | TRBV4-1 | TGCGCCAGCAGCCAAGAGGCCTATCCGAGGACTGAAGCTTTCTTT | CASSQEAYPRTEAFF
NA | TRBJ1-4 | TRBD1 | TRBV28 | TGTGCCAGCAGTTCCCCAAAGACAGGGAATGAAAAACTGTTTTTT | CASSSPKTGNEKLFF
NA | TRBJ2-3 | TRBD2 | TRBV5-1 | TGCGCCAGCAGCTTGGCCGTGGCGGGAGGACGGACAGATACGCAGTATTTT | CASSLAVAGGRTDTQYF
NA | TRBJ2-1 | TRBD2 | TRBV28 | TGTGCCAGCGTCGGAGGACTAGGGCAGTTCTTC | CASVGGLGQFF
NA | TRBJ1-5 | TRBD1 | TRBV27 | TGTGCCAGCAGTTCACAGGGGGCCTGGCAGCCCCAGCATTTT | CASSSQGAWQPQHF
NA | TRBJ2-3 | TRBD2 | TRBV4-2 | TGTGCCAGCAGCCAAGATCGGGCGGGAGGCACAGATACGCAGTATTTT | CASSQDRAGGTDTQYF
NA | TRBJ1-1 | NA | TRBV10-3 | TGTGCCAGTACAGGGCAGATGAACACTGAAGCTTTCTTT | CASTGQMNTEAFF
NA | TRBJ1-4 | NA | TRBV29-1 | TGCAGCGTTGCCAAGGGGCAGGAGAAACTGTTTTTT | CSVAKGQEKLFF
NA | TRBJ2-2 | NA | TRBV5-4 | TGTGCCAGCAGCTTGGTGACAACCGGGGAGCTGTTTTTT | CASSLVTTGELFF
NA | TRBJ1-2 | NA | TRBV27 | TGTGCCAGCCGCGATCCAGGCTATGGCTACACCTTC | CASRDPGYGYTF
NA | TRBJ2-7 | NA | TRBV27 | TGTGCCAGCAAGGAGGGCTACGAGCAGTACTTC | CASKEGYEQYF
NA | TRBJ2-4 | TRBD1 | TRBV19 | TGTGCCAGTAGCCACGACAGGGTTTCCGCCAAAAACATTCAGTACTTC | CASSHDRVSAKNIQYF